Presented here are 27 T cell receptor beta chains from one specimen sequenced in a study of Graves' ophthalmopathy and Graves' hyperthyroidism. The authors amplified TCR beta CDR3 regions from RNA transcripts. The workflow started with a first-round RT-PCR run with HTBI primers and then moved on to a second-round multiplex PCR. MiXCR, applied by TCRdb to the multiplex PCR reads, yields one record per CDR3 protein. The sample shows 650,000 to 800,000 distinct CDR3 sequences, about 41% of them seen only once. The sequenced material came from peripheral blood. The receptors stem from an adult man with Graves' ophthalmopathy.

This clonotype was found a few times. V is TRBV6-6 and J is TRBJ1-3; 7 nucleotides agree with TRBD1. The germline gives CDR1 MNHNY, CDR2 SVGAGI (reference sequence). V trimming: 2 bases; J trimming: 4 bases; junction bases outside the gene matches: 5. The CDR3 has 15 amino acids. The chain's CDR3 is CASSYLGTDGNTIYF. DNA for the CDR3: TGTGCCAGCAGTTACCTCGGGACAGACGGAAACACCATATATTTT.

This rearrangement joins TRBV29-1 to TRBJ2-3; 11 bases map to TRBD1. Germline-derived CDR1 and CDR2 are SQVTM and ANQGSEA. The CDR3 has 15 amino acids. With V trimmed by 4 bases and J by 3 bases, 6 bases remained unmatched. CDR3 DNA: TGCAGCGTTGTAGGGACAGGGGGTCGGACAGATACGCAGTATTTT. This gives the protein CSVVGTGGRTDTQYF.

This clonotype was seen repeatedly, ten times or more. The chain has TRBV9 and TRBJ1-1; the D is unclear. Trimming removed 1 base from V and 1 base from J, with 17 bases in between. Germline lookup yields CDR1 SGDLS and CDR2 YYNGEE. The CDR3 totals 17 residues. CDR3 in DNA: TGTGCCAGCAGCGTACTCTCTAGCCGGGGAGAGAACACTGAAGCTTTCTTT. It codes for CASSVLSSRGENTEAFF.

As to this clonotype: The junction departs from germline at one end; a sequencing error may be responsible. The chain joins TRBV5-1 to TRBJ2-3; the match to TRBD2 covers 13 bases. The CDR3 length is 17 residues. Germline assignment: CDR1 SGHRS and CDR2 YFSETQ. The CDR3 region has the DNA TGCGCCAGCAGCCTACGGACTAGCGGGAGTGGAGCAGATACGCAGGATTTT. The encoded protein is CASSLRTSGSGADTQDF.

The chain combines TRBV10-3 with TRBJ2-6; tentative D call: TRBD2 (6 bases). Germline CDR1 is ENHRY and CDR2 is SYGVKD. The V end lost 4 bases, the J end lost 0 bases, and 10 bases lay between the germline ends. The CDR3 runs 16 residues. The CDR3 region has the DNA TGTGCCATCAGTGGACGGGAGAGCTCTGGGGCCAACGTCCTGACTTTC. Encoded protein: CAISGRESSGANVLTF.

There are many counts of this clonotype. CDR3 nucleotides: TGTGCCAGCAGTACAGGGACATATGGCTACACCTTC. Amino acids: CASSTGTYGYTF. The V and J genes are TRBV2 and TRBJ1-2, with D possibly matching TRBD1 (6 bases). Trimming took off 5 bases at V and 5 bases at J, with 9 bases between the two ends. This CDR3 has 12 residues. CDR1 and CDR2 (germline): SNHLY, FYNNEI.

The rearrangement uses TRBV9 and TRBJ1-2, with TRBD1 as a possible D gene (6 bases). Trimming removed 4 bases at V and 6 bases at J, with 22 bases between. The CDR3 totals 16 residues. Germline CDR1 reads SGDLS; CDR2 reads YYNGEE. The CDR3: CASSLRGHLRADGYTF. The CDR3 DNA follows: TGTGCCAGCAGCCTACGGGGGCACCTGAGGGCGGATGGCTACACCTTC. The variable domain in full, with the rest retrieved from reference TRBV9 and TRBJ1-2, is DSGVTQTPKHLITATGQRVTLRCSPRSGDLSVYWYQQSLDQGLQFLIQYYNGEERAKGNILERFSAQQFPDLHSELNLSSLELGDSALYFCASSLRGHLRADGYTFGSGTRLTVV.

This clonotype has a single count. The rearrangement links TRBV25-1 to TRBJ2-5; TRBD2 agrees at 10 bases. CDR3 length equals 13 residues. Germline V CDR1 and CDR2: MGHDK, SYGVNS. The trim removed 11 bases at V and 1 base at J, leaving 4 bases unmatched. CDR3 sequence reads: CADSGRSQETQYF. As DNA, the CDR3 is TGTGCCGATAGCGGGAGGAGCCAAGAGACCCAGTACTTC. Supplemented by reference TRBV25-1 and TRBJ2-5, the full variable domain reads EADIYQTPRYLVIGTGKKITLECSQTMGHDKMYWYQQDPGMELHLIHYSYGVNSTEKGDLSSESTVSRIRTEHFPLTLESARPSHTSQYLCADSGRSQETQYFGPGTRLLVL.

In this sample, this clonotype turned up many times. This chain's CDR3 is CASSLDRGQETQYF. CDR3 in DNA: TGCGCCAGCAGCTTGGACAGAGGCCAAGAGACCCAGTACTTC. This rearrangement joins TRBV5-1 to TRBJ2-5; D gene uncertain. Germline V CDR1 and CDR2: SGHRS, YFSETQ. The CDR3 sequence is 14 residues long. Deletions cut 0 bases from V and 1 base from J, with 7 bases between.

CDR3: CASSPEDRFNEKLFF. CDR3 bases: TGTGCCAGCAGCCCCGAGGATCGGTTCAATGAAAAACTGTTTTTT. V usage is TRBV27 and J usage is TRBJ1-4, with no clear D. The V gene's germline CDR1 is MNHEY and CDR2 SMNVEV (reference sequence). The V end was cut by 6 bases, the J end by 5 bases, with 16 bases between. CDR3 length: 15 residues.

The DNA of the CDR3 is TGTGCCAGCAGCATAATGACAGGCCTTACCTACGAGCAGTACTTC. It codes for CASSIMTGLTYEQYF. The V and J genes are TRBV7-9 and TRBJ2-7; maybe TRBD1 (6 bases). V was shortened by 5 bases and J by 2 bases, with 16 bases between the two germline ends. Germline CDR1 reads SEHNR; CDR2 reads FQNEAQ (reference sequence). The CDR3 has 15 amino acids.

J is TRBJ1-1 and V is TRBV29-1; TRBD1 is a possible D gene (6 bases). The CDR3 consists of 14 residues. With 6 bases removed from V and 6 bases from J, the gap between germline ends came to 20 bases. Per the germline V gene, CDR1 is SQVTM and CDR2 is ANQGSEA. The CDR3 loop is CSVNTGTTGPEAFF. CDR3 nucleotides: TGCAGCGTCAACACCGGGACAACCGGACCTGAAGCTTTCTTT.

Here the CDR3 reads CASSLHPAGFLGSAPYSNQPQHF. CDR3 nucleotide sequence: TGTGCCAGCAGCTTACACCCCGCCGGGTTTCTGGGGTCGGCTCCATATAGCAATCAGCCCCAGCATTTT. The chain employs TRBV7-4 and TRBJ1-5; D remains unclear. The CDR3 loop spans 23 amino acids. Germline loops: CDR1 SGHVT, CDR2 SQSDAQ. The V and J ends lost 2 bases and 0 bases respectively, with 32 bases between them.

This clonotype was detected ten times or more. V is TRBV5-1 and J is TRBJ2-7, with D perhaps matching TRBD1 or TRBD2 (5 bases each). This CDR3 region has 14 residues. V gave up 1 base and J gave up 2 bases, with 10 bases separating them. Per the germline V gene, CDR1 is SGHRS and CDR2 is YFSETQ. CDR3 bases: TGCGCCAGCAGCTTGCTCGGGGCCCCCTACGAGCAGTACTTC. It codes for CASSLLGAPYEQYF.

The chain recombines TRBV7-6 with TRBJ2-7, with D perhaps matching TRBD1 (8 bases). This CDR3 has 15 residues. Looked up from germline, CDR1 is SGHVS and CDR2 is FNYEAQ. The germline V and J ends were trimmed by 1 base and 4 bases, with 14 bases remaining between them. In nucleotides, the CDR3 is TGTGCCAGCAGCTTAGGGACAGGGCGGGGGTACGAGCAGTACTTC. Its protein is CASSLGTGRGYEQYF.

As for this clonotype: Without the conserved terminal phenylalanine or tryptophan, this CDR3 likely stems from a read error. The CDR3 here is CASSQDRETQYL. CDR3 nucleotides: TGCGCCAGCAGCCAAGATCGGGAGACCCAGTACCTC. This rearrangement joins TRBV4-1 to TRBJ2-5; D uncertain. The V and J ends lost 0 bases and 5 bases respectively, with 4 bases between them. The length of the CDR3 is 12 residues. Germline lookup yields CDR1 MGHRA and CDR2 YSYEKL.

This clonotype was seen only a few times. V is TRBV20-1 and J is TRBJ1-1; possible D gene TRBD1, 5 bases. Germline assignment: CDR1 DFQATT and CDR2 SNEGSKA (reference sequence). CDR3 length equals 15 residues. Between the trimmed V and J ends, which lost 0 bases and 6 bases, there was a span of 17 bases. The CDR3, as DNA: TGCAGTGCTAGAGATCGGGAACGGGGGTGGCCTGAAGCTTTCTTT. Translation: CSARDRERGWPEAFF.

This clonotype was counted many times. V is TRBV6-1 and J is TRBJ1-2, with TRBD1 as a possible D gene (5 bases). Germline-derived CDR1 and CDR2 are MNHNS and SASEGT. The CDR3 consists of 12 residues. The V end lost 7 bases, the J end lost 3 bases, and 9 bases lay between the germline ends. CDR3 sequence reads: CASIGGDYGYTF. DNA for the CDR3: TGTGCCAGCATTGGGGGGGACTATGGCTACACCTTC.

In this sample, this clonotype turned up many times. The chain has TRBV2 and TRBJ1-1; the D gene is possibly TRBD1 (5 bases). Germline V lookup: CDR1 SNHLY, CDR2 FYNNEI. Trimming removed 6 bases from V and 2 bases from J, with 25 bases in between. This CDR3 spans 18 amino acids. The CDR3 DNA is TGTGCCAGCAGGGGAGTAGACAGCCGGATGGGAAGAAACACTGAAGCTTTCTTT. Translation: CASRGVDSRMGRNTEAFF. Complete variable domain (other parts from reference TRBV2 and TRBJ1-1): EPEVTQTPSHQVTQMGQEVILRCVPISNHLYFYWYRQILGQKVEFLVSFYNNEISEKSEIFDDQFSVERPDGSNFTLKIRSTKLEDSAMYFCASRGVDSRMGRNTEAFFGQGTRLTVV.

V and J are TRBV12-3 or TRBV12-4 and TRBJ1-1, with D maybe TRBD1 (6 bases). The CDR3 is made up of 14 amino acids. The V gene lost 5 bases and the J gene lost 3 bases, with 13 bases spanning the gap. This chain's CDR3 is CASSQGSIDTEAFF. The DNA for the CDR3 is TGTGCCAGCAGTCAGGGGTCAATTGACACTGAAGCTTTCTTT.

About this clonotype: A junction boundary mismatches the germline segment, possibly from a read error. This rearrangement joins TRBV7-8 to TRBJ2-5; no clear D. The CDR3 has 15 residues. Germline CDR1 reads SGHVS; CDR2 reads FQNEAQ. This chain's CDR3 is CASSGGWRNQETRYF. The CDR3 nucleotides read TGTGCCAGCAGCGGTGGGTGGCGGAACCAAGAGACCCGGTACTTC.

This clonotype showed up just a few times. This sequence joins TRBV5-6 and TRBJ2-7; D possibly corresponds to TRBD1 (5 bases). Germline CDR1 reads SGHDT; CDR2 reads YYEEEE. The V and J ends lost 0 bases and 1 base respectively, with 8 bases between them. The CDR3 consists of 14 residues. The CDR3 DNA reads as TGTGCCAGCAGCTTGGACAGGAAATCCTACGAGCAGTACTTC. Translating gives CASSLDRKSYEQYF. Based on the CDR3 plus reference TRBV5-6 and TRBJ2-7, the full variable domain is DAGVTQSPTHLIKTRGQQVTLRCSPKSGHDTVSWYQQALGQGPQFIFQYYEEEERQRGNFPDRFSGHQFPNYSSELNVNALLLGDSALYLCASSLDRKSYEQYFGPGTRLTVT.

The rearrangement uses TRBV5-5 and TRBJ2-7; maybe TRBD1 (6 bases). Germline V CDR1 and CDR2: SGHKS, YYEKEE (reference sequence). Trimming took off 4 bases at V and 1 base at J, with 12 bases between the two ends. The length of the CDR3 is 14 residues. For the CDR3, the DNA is TGTGCCAGCAGCCAAGGGGACACATCCTACGAGCAGTACTTC. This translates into CASSQGDTSYEQYF.

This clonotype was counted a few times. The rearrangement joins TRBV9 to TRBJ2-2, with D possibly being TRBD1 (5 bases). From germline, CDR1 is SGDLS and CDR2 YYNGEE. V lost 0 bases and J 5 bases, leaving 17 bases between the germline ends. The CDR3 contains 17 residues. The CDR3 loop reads CASSVGAGLDVTGELFF. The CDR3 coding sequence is TGTGCCAGCAGCGTAGGCGCAGGGTTGGATGTAACCGGGGAGCTGTTTTTT.

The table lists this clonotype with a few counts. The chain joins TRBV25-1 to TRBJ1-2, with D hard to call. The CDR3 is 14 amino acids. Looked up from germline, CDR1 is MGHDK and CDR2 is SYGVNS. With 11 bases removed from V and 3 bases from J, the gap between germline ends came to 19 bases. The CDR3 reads CAWSRIRQDYGYTF. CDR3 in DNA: TGTGCCTGGAGTAGAATTAGACAAGACTATGGCTACACCTTC.

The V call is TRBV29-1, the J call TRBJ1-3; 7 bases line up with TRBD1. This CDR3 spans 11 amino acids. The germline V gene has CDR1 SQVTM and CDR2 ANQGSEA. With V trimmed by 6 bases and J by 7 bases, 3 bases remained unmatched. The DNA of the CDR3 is TGCAGCGTAGCGACAGGGAACACCATATATTTT. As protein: CSVATGNTIYF.

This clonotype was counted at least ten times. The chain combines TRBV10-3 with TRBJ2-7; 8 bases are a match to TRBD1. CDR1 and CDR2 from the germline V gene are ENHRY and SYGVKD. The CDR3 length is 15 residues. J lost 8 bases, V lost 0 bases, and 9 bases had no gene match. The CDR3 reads CAISESGTGQNKQYF. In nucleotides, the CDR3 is TGTGCCATCAGTGAGTCCGGGACAGGACAAAACAAGCAGTACTTC.